These 19 T cell receptor beta chains share one sample of origin, sequenced in a study of blood T cells in healthy people across ages. Combining a sample-barcoded 5' primer with a J-beta primer mix, a second PCR ran for roughly 7 to 12 cycles. A single record per CDR3 protein comes from TCRdb applying MiXCR to the 5' RACE reads. Of 790,000 or so distinct CDR3 sequences listed, more than 55% are singletons. The sequenced sample was blood. The source is a man aged 35-49 years in good health.

This chain connects TRBV18 to TRBJ2-3, with 8 bases matching TRBD1. Germline CDR1 and CDR2: KGHSH and LQKENI. Losses at the gene ends were 3 bases for V and 11 bases for J; bases not matched to a gene: 13. The CDR3 consists of 15 residues. CDR3 coding DNA: TGTGCCAGCTCACCGTATGGGACAGGAACTAATGAGCAGTATTTT. It yields the protein CASSPYGTGTNEQYF.

The chain is built from TRBV13 and TRBJ1-6; D ambiguous. V lost 4 bases and J lost 9, with 16 bases in between. The CDR3 contains 15 residues. Germline lookup yields CDR1 PRHDT and CDR2 FYEKMQ (reference sequence). Here the CDR3 reads CASSSHKGVISPLHF. The CDR3 DNA reads TGTGCCAGCAGCTCCCACAAGGGCGTAATTTCACCCCTCCACTTT.

This clonotype was found once. The chain joins TRBV20-1 to TRBJ1-5, with TRBD1 identical over 8 bases. J lost 5 bases, V lost 5 bases, and 17 bases had no gene match. The germline CDR1 and CDR2 sequences are DFQATT and SNEGSKA (reference sequence). This CDR3 spans 17 amino acids. CDR3 sequence reads: CSADKTRAGTGDQPQHF. The CDR3 coding sequence is TGCAGTGCTGATAAAACCAGGGCGGGGACAGGCGATCAGCCCCAGCATTTT.

The J gene is TRBJ2-7, the V gene TRBV29-1; no clear D. The V end was cut by 4 bases, the J end by 2 bases, with 15 bases between. The CDR3 spans 14 residues. Per the germline V gene, CDR1 is SQVTM and CDR2 is ANQGSEA. The CDR3 spells CSVVWTGQTYEQYF. CDR3 DNA: TGCAGCGTTGTATGGACGGGCCAAACCTACGAGCAGTACTTC.

This clonotype was picked up many times. This rearrangement joins TRBV3-1 to TRBJ2-6; D is unresolved. CDR1 is LGHDT, CDR2 YNNKEL, per germline (reference sequence). V lost 0 bases and J lost 0, with 3 bases in between. The CDR3 covers 15 residues. The CDR3 DNA reads as TGTGCCAGCAGCCAAGATAGCTCTGGGGCCAACGTCCTGACTTTC. Protein: CASSQDSSGANVLTF.

This chain connects TRBV20-1 to TRBJ2-5; 7 bases line up with TRBD1. The CDR3 sequence is 16 residues long. J was trimmed by 1 base and V by 0 bases; bases with no gene match: 8. CDR1 and CDR2 from the germline V gene are DFQATT and SNEGSKA (reference sequence). Written as DNA, the CDR3 is TGCAGTGCTAGAGATTTCCTCCGGGACAGCCAAGAGACCCAGTACTTC. It specifies CSARDFLRDSQETQYF.

The CDR3 protein is CASTQHVGSDELFF. As DNA, the CDR3 is TGTGCCAGCACTCAACACGTGGGTTCGGATGAGCTGTTTTTT. The rearrangement joins TRBV28 to TRBJ2-2; D is ambiguous. Germline CDR1 is MDHEN and CDR2 is SYDVKM. The CDR3 contains 14 residues. The V and J ends lost 7 bases and 11 bases respectively, with 20 bases between them.

The V gene is TRBV3-1, the J gene TRBJ2-7; D is unresolved. This CDR3 spans 12 amino acids. Germline values: CDR1 LGHDT, CDR2 YNNKEL (reference sequence). The V end lost 2 bases, the J end lost 2 bases, and 4 bases lay between the germline ends. As DNA, the CDR3 is TGTGCCAGCAGCCAATTTCCCTACGAGCAGTACTTC. Protein sequence: CASSQFPYEQYF.

CDR3 sequence reads: CASSESVNGEQYF. Here the CDR3 DNA reads TGTGCCAGCAGTGAGTCTGTGAACGGTGAGCAGTACTTC. The chain has TRBV2 and TRBJ2-5; D not resolved. The V gene's germline CDR1 is SNHLY and CDR2 FYNNEI. The V end was cut by 3 bases, the J end by 11 bases, with 16 bases between. The CDR3 spans 13 residues.

This clonotype occurred once. V usage is TRBV7-9 and J usage is TRBJ2-3; D is perhaps TRBD2 (5 bases). V was shortened by 7 bases and J by 8 bases, with 16 bases between the two germline ends. Germline lookup yields CDR1 SEHNR and CDR2 FQNEAQ (reference sequence). The CDR3 totals 13 residues. The CDR3 sequence is CASNPWRAATQYF. CDR3 sequence (DNA): TGTGCCAGCAACCCATGGCGGGCTGCTACGCAGTATTTT.

The V call is TRBV7-9, the J call TRBJ2-6; D is perhaps TRBD1 (5 bases). Trimming left V 5 bases short and J 0 bases short, with 14 bases between. Germline loops: CDR1 SEHNR, CDR2 FQNEAQ (reference sequence). This CDR3 contains 17 residues. The CDR3 sequence is CASSRGNRFSGANVLTF. In nucleotides, the CDR3 is TGTGCCAGCAGCCGAGGCAACAGGTTCTCTGGGGCCAACGTCCTGACTTTC.

This clonotype was seen a handful of times. Written as DNA, the CDR3 is TGCGCCAGCAGCTTGGGCACTAACTCTGGGGCCAACGTCCTGACTTTC. This codes for CASSLGTNSGANVLTF. The V and J genes are TRBV5-1 and TRBJ2-6; D gene uncertain. CDR3 size: 16 residues. Germline CDR1 SGHRS, CDR2 YFSETQ. Trimming cost V 0 bases and J 0 bases, with 7 bases left between them.

This chain links TRBV20-1 with TRBJ1-5; D may be TRBD1 (6 bases). Germline V gives CDR1 DFQATT, CDR2 SNEGSKA (reference sequence). V dropped 8 bases and J dropped 5 bases, with 19 bases sitting between them. This CDR3 comprises 14 residues. CDR3 protein: CSFLEQGVYQPQHF. In DNA form, the CDR3 reads TGCAGTTTCTTGGAACAGGGTGTCTATCAGCCCCAGCATTTT.

The V call is TRBV5-1, the J call TRBJ2-1; weak D call: TRBD2 (5 bases). Germline CDR1 SGHRS, CDR2 YFSETQ. This CDR3 spans 15 amino acids. The V end was cut by 8 bases, the J end by 4 bases, with 19 bases between. The CDR3, as DNA: TGCGCCAGAACCTCTAGCCCCGGTTCGTACAATGAGCAGTTCTTC. Translating gives CARTSSPGSYNEQFF.

V and J are TRBV7-6 and TRBJ2-5; a possible D gene is TRBD1 (6 bases). The V gene lost 5 bases and the J gene lost 5 bases, with 15 bases spanning the gap. Germline V lookup: CDR1 SGHVS, CDR2 FNYEAQ. The CDR3 runs to 14 residues. The CDR3 here is CASSVNRVGETQYF. CDR3 sequence (DNA): TGTGCCAGCAGCGTTAACAGGGTTGGGGAGACCCAGTACTTC.

This chain connects TRBV9 to TRBJ2-1, with 7 bases lining up with TRBD2. CDR1 is SGDLS, CDR2 YYNGEE, per germline. The CDR3 runs to 15 residues. With V trimmed by 4 bases and J by 3 bases, 7 bases remained unmatched. The CDR3 region has the DNA TGTGCCAGCAGCCCCCGGGCTAGCGGCTACAATGAGCAGTTCTTC. Its protein product is CASSPRASGYNEQFF.

The rearrangement joins TRBV11-3 to TRBJ2-3; D unresolved. The CDR3 totals 13 residues. The germline V gene has CDR1 SGHNT and CDR2 YENEEA. The V end lost 5 bases, the J end lost 5 bases, and 11 bases lay between the germline ends. CDR3 amino acids: CASSLSMGDTQYF. In DNA form, the CDR3 reads TGTGCCAGCAGCCTGAGCATGGGAGATACGCAGTATTTT.

This clonotype came up a few times. V and J are TRBV29-1 and TRBJ2-1; 8 nucleotides align to TRBD1. The J call may not be correct, given that the DNA end is closer to TRBJ2-7. Germline V lookup: CDR1 SQVTM, CDR2 ANQGSEA. CDR3 length equals 15 residues. The CDR3 sequence: CSVEQTGGPYNEQYF. CDR3 in DNA: TGCAGCGTTGAGCAAACAGGGGGTCCCTACAATGAGCAGTACTTC.

This chain joins TRBV27 and TRBJ2-3, with D perhaps matching TRBD1 or TRBD2 (5 bases each). Trimming stripped 4 bases from V and 6 bases from J, with 17 bases between. The V gene's germline CDR1 is MNHEY and CDR2 SMNVEV (reference sequence). The CDR3 contains 15 residues. As DNA, the CDR3 is TGTGCCAGCAGTTCCCGGGGCTCAACGGCCGATACGCAGTATTTT. Residues: CASSSRGSTADTQYF.